This is a list of T cell receptor beta chains from one sample in a study of PD-1 blockade in classical Hodgkin lymphoma. Sequenced by immunoSEQ multiplex PCR; TCRdb stores in-frame clones only, minus some. The profile shows 60,000 to 65,000 clones, approximately 88% of them singletons. Sequenced here: peripheral blood mononuclear cells (PBMCs), sampled at baseline. The source is a human donor with classical Hodgkin lymphoma. CDR3s include the opening cysteine and the closing phenylalanine or tryptophan. The order of the fields is J gene, V gene, CDR3 protein.

>TRBJ2-5|TRBV6-1
CASSEGGQGAGETQYF
>TRBJ1-2|TRBV18
CASSPPENYGYTF
>TRBJ2-1|TRBV7-9
CASSFGLAGYNEQFF
>TRBJ2-1|TRBV6-4
CASSGGDYGEQFF
>TRBJ2-3|TRBV7-2
CASSSSTDTQYF
>TRBJ1-1|TRBV2
CASSGPNRVNTEAFF
>TRBJ2-1|TRBV19
CASSPGGGKFF
>TRBJ1-5|TRBV5-6
CASSTGQGQGMTPQHF
>TRBJ1-2|TRBV7-9
CASSLGVRVRGYTF
>TRBJ1-6|TRBV18
CASSPPGGSYNSPLHF
>TRBJ1-1|TRBV23-1
CASRHVAEAFF
>TRBJ2-7|TRBV7-9
CASSLVGQGVPYEQYF
>TRBJ1-2|TRBV28
CASNPPGQIYYGYTF
>TRBJ2-7|TRBV5-8
CASKFTTVFAYEQYF
>TRBJ1-3|TRBV6-5
CASSYTGTGNTIYF
>TRBJ2-7|TRBV27
CASSLVGATYEQYF